Each of the 21 T cell receptor beta chains below was sequenced from the same sample in a study of CD8 T cells in ankylosing spondylitis. TCRdb re-analysed the 5' RACE reads in MiXCR, keeping a single row per CDR3 protein. Of around 130,000 distinct CDR3 sequences listed, approximately 13% are singletons. Sequenced input: blood, either unsorted or a sorted T cell fraction (not recorded which). The source of these receptors is a female donor with ankylosing spondylitis or in good health (not recorded which).

CDR3 nucleotide sequence: TGTGCCAGCAGGCGGACAGGGTTGACCGGGGAGCTGTTTTTT. This translates into CASRRTGLTGELFF. The chain combines TRBV7-3 with TRBJ2-2; the match to TRBD1 covers 8 bases. The CDR3 contains 14 residues. Germline trimming cut 6 bases from V and 5 bases from J; bases unmatched to any gene: 5. In germline, CDR1 is SGHTA, CDR2 FQGTGA.

This clonotype has at least ten counts. This sequence joins TRBV20-1 and TRBJ2-1; D gene unclear. The germline CDR1 and CDR2 sequences are DFQATT and SNEGSKA (reference sequence). Trimming took off 4 bases at V and 7 bases at J, with 20 bases between the two ends. This CDR3 region has 15 residues. The CDR3 coding sequence is TGCAGTGCTATTCCCCGGGTCCCCCCGAGGAATGAGCAGTTCTTC. Its protein product is CSAIPRVPPRNEQFF.

This clonotype has only a few counts. This chain links TRBV6-4 with TRBJ2-1, with 8 positions matching TRBD1. The V segment lost 4 bases and the J segment 7 bases; nucleotides outside the gene matches: 6. The length of the CDR3 is 14 residues. CDR1 MRHNA and CDR2 SNTAGT come from the germline V gene. The CDR3 DNA reads as TGTGCCAGCAGTGTAGGACAGGGATATAATGAGCAGTTCTTC. As protein: CASSVGQGYNEQFF.

This clonotype was observed at least ten times. The chain combines TRBV28 with TRBJ1-1, with TRBD1 identical over 8 bases. This CDR3 is built from 16 residues. Germline V gene data show CDR1 as MDHEN and CDR2 as SYDVKM. Unmatched junction bases numbered 12, after V lost 3 bases and J lost 6 bases. The CDR3 DNA is TGTGCCAGCAGTTTCTTGTCGGACAGGGAGGAACCTGAAGCTTTCTTT. It specifies CASSFLSDREEPEAFF.

The chain carries TRBV12-3 or TRBV12-4 and TRBJ1-3, with D possibly TRBD1 on 5 matching bases. This CDR3 spans 14 amino acids. The V gene lost 2 bases and the J gene lost 2 bases, with 7 bases spanning the gap. DNA of the CDR3: TGTGCCAGCAGTTTATTGGGGGCTGGAAACACCATATATTTT. Encoded protein: CASSLLGAGNTIYF.

This clonotype has just a few counts. The chain carries TRBV2 and TRBJ2-1; TRBD2 agrees at 10 bases. Germline values: CDR1 SNHLY, CDR2 FYNNEI. The CDR3 has 16 amino acids. The ends lost 3 bases at V and 8 bases at J; junction bases unmatched: 10. CDR3 sequence: CASSDGRSGRADEQFF. The CDR3 nucleotides are TGTGCCAGCAGTGATGGGCGGAGCGGGAGGGCTGATGAGCAGTTCTTC.

The J gene is TRBJ1-5, the V gene TRBV30; TRBD1 matches at 9 bases. V lost 1 base to trimming and J lost 9 bases; unmatched junction nucleotides: 7. The CDR3 has 14 amino acids. CDR1 and CDR2 (germline): GTSNPN, SVGIG (reference sequence). The CDR3 here is CAWSGGQGGRPQHF. Here the CDR3 DNA reads TGTGCCTGGAGTGGGGGACAGGGCGGCCGGCCCCAGCATTTT.

Points on this clonotype: This may come from a read error, since a much larger clone is one base off. The CDR3 is CASSPGAGGLVNEKLFF. DNA of the CDR3: TGTGCCAGCAGCCCCGGGGCAGGGGGCTTAGTTAATGAAAAACTGTTTTTT. The rearrangement uses TRBV9 and TRBJ1-4, with 8 nucleotides matching TRBD1. Per germline, CDR1 SGDLS and CDR2 YYNGEE. CDR3 size: 17 residues. Unmatched junction bases numbered 12, after V lost 4 bases and J lost 4 bases.

The sample holds many counts of this clonotype. The rearrangement joins TRBV5-6 to TRBJ1-5; possible D gene TRBD1, 6 bases. The germline CDR1 and CDR2 sequences are SGHDT and YYEEEE. The V and J ends lost 0 bases and 6 bases respectively, with 13 bases between them. The CDR3 covers 15 residues. The CDR3 loop is CASSLGPSGVQPQHF. The DNA for the CDR3 is TGTGCCAGCAGCTTGGGTCCGTCAGGGGTTCAGCCCCAGCATTTT. Filled out from reference TRBV5-6 and TRBJ1-5, the complete variable domain reads DAGVTQSPTHLIKTRGQQVTLRCSPKSGHDTVSWYQQALGQGPQFIFQYYEEEERQRGNFPDRFSGHQFPNYSSELNVNALLLGDSALYLCASSLGPSGVQPQHFGDGTRLSIL.

The chain recombines TRBV4-1 with TRBJ2-2, with 8 bases matching TRBD2. V gave up 0 bases and J gave up 1 base; unmatched junction bases: 4. The CDR3 contains 17 residues. Germline CDR1 reads MGHRA; CDR2 reads YSYEKL. The CDR3 sequence is CASSQDTGRVNTGELFF. In DNA form, the CDR3 reads TGCGCCAGCAGCCAAGATACCGGGAGGGTGAACACCGGGGAGCTGTTTTTT.

This clonotype was counted at least ten times. The chain links TRBV7-9 to TRBJ2-1; possibly TRBD2 for D (7 bases). This CDR3 is 15 amino acids long. V lost 6 bases to trimming and J lost 0 bases, with 12 bases between them. Per germline, CDR1 SEHNR and CDR2 FQNEAQ (reference sequence). CDR3 nucleotides: TGTGCCAGCAGTCAGGGAGGGGGCTCCTACAATGAGCAGTTCTTC. This codes for CASSQGGGSYNEQFF.

This sequence joins TRBV12-3 or TRBV12-4 and TRBJ2-1; 7 nucleotides agree with TRBD1. The CDR3 length is 14 residues. Germline trimming cut 10 bases from V and 0 bases from J; bases unmatched to any gene: 6. CDR3 sequence (DNA): TGTGCCACAGGGACAGCCAACTCCTACAATGAGCAGTTCTTC. It specifies CATGTANSYNEQFF.

The chain links TRBV30 to TRBJ2-1; D tentatively reads TRBD1 or TRBD2 (6 bases each). Germline CDR1 GTSNPN, CDR2 SVGIG (reference sequence). The CDR3 is made up of 14 amino acids. V was trimmed by 0 bases and J by 10 bases, leaving 16 bases between them. CDR3 bases: TGTGCCTGGAGTGTAGGGGGGAGTATGGACGAGCAGTTCTTC. Its translation is CAWSVGGSMDEQFF.

The chain has TRBV28 and TRBJ2-3, with 12 bases identical to TRBD2. The germline V gene encodes CDR1 MDHEN and CDR2 SYDVKM. The trim removed 4 bases at V and 3 bases at J, leaving 2 bases unmatched. The CDR3 runs to 15 residues. CDR3 bases: TGTGCCAGCAGTTCTAGCGGGAGGGCGACAGATACGCAGTATTTT. This codes for CASSSSGRATDTQYF.

This clonotype was counted only a few times. The rearrangement joins TRBV7-9 to TRBJ2-1, with no clear D. The V gene's germline CDR1 is SEHNR and CDR2 FQNEAQ (reference sequence). The CDR3 has 14 amino acids. The V end lost 7 bases, the J end lost 10 bases, and 20 bases lay between the germline ends. The CDR3 region has the DNA TGTGCCAGCACCCCCAATCCCGGGTACAGAGAGCAGTTCTTC. This codes for CASTPNPGYREQFF. The whole variable domain, filled in from reference TRBV7-9 and TRBJ2-1, reads DTGVSQNPRHKITKRGQNVTFRCDPISEHNRLYWYRQTLGQGPEFLTYFQNEAQLEKSRLLSDRFSAERPKGSFSTLEIQRTEQGDSAMYLCASTPNPGYREQFFGPGTRLTVL.

This clonotype was seen repeatedly, ten times or more. The V and J genes are TRBV12-3 or TRBV12-4 and TRBJ1-5; D call uncertain. Trimming took 7 bases from V and 0 from J, leaving 7 bases between them. The CDR3 has 13 amino acids. CDR3 in amino acids: CASKLSSNQPQHF. The CDR3 DNA is TGTGCCAGCAAGCTCTCTAGCAATCAGCCCCAGCATTTT.

This chain connects TRBV28 to TRBJ2-3; D call uncertain. Germline V gene sequence: CDR1 MDHEN, CDR2 SYDVKM. The V and J ends lost 6 bases and 0 bases respectively, with 7 bases between them. The CDR3 has 13 amino acids. The CDR3, as DNA: TGTGCCAGCAGCCAAACTAGCACAGATACGCAGTATTTT. Amino acids: CASSQTSTDTQYF.

The V and J genes are TRBV2 and TRBJ2-2; D is perhaps TRBD2 (6 bases). V lost 5 bases and J lost 4, with 11 bases in between. Germline V gives CDR1 SNHLY, CDR2 FYNNEI. This CDR3 contains 14 residues. DNA of the CDR3: TGTGCCAGCAGTTCGTCTAGCGTCACCGGGGAGCTGTTTTTT. Its translation: CASSSSSVTGELFF.

The chain has TRBV12-3 or TRBV12-4 and TRBJ1-2; D is unresolved. The CDR3 contains 14 residues. V lost 3 bases and J lost 4, with 12 bases in between. The DNA for the CDR3 is TGTGCCAGCAGTTTCCGGGAAGGTGGCTATGGCTACACCTTC. The encoded protein is CASSFREGGYGYTF.

CDR3 sequence reads: CASRGAGTGLDEQFF. In nucleotides, the CDR3 is TGTGCCAGCAGGGGAGCCGGGACAGGGTTGGATGAGCAGTTCTTC. V and J are TRBV12-3 or TRBV12-4 and TRBJ2-1; the match to TRBD1 covers 9 bases. V was clipped by 6 bases and J by 8 bases; unmatched bases: 11. The CDR3 is 15 amino acids.

This clonotype was seen ten or more times. The V and J genes are TRBV7-9 and TRBJ2-1; D may be TRBD2 (5 bases). Per the germline V gene, CDR1 is SEHNR and CDR2 is FQNEAQ (reference sequence). V lost 3 bases to trimming and J lost 5 bases, with 11 bases between them. There are 14 residues in the CDR3. CDR3 residues: CASSFTGSNNEQFF. The DNA for the CDR3 is TGTGCCAGCAGCTTCACGGGGTCGAACAATGAGCAGTTCTTC.